The clone carrying this T cell receptor (beta chain) was detected many times. As yet, its antigen is unknown. The germline V gene has CDR1 ENHRY and CDR2 SYGVKD. The CDR3 extends over 13 amino acids. Between the trimmed V and J ends, which lost 0 bases and 11 bases, there was a span of 13 bases. Genomic DNA constituted the template upon which TCR beta VDJ and CDR3 profiling was performed. TCRdb fed the reads into MiXCR, producing one record per CDR3 protein. The data hold roughly 300,000 distinct CDR3 sequences, with around 60% observed a single time. The data were taken from a study of CD8+CD57+ T cells in acquired aplastic anemia. Study in general: Sorted CD4+ and CD8+ cells yielded DNA averaging approximately 3 ug.

Study-wide points: Shared by patients and controls, 25 to 30 CD8+ CDR3s were abundant in patients. Patients and controls were not found to differ significantly in CD8+ Simpson's diversity.

The receptor comes from a human donor with severe aplastic anemia or a healthy control (not recorded which). The rearrangement joins TRBV10-3 to TRBJ1-1; D uncertain. Sequencing was carried out using sorted CD4+, CD8+, or CD8+CD57+ T cells (not recorded which) from PBMCs. In DNA form, the CDR3 reads TGTGCCATCAGTGAGTCGAAGTTGGCAAGGGCTTTCTTT. Translated, it gives CAISESKLARAFF.